Below, 11 T cell receptor beta chains from the same sample are listed, as sequenced in a study of T cell responses to AZD1222 COVID-19 vaccine (dated by TCRdb to the early 2020s). Receptor amplification or capture employed the immunoSEQ multiplex PCR assay. Drawn from immuneACCESS, this table holds only the in-frame rearrangements with V and J called that TCRdb kept. Clones are partly lost; checked studies trace under half to an unresolved V gene and leave the rest unexplained. The sample records 130,000 to 150,000 clones, around 90% of which are singletons. The ten largest clones add up to about 1.9% of the sample. The time point tag for this specimen amounts to: baseline before first vaccination. The sequenced sample was peripheral blood, obtained on day 0 of AZD1222 vaccination. The receptors here all came from an adult in good health.

The genes are TRBV19 and TRBJ1-5; D call uncertain. Trimming stripped 7 bases from V and 5 bases from J, with 9 bases between. Per the germline V gene, CDR1 is LNHDA and CDR2 is SQIVND (reference sequence). CDR3 size: 12 residues. The CDR3 sequence is CASKVPYQPQHF. The CDR3 DNA is TGTGCCAGTAAAGTTCCGTATCAGCCCCAGCATTTT.

The chain is built from TRBV9 and TRBJ1-3; a possible D gene is TRBD1 (5 bases). Germline V gives CDR1 SGDLS, CDR2 YYNGEE. The germline V and J ends were trimmed by 0 bases and 2 bases, with 9 bases remaining between them. This CDR3 has 15 residues. CDR3 nucleotide sequence: TGTGCCAGCAGCGTAGCTGGGGGAGCTGGAAACACCATATATTTT. Its translation: CASSVAGGAGNTIYF.

The rearrangement uses TRBV10-3 and TRBJ2-1, with 9 bases matching TRBD2. The CDR3 is made up of 15 amino acids. The trim removed 4 bases at V and 6 bases at J, leaving 7 bases unmatched. Per germline, CDR1 ENHRY and CDR2 SYGVKD. In DNA form, the CDR3 reads TGTGCCATCAGTGCCGGGACTAGCCCTATCAATGAGCAGTTCTTC. This translates into CAISAGTSPINEQFF.

The sample holds one count of this clone. The chain combines TRBV5-5 with TRBJ1-6; D may be TRBD1 (6 bases). The CDR3 runs to 14 residues. Between the trimmed V and J ends, which lost 5 bases and 8 bases, there was a span of 14 bases. Germline CDR1 is SGHKS and CDR2 is YYEKEE (reference sequence). The CDR3 sequence: CASRPTGQDSPLHF. The CDR3 bases are TGTGCCAGCAGACCTACAGGGCAAGATTCACCCCTCCACTTT.

This rearrangement joins TRBV7-8 to TRBJ1-6; D uncertain. Trimming pared 1 base from V and 0 bases from J, leaving 13 bases between. The germline V gene has CDR1 SGHVS and CDR2 FQNEAQ. CDR3 length: 18 amino acids. The CDR3 here is CASSLGERVFSYNSPLHF. CDR3 DNA: TGTGCCAGCAGCTTAGGAGAGAGAGTCTTCTCCTATAATTCACCCCTCCACTTT. The variable domain in full, completed from reference TRBV7-8 and TRBJ1-6, reads GAGVSQSPRYKVAKRGQDVALRCDPISGHVSLFWYQQALGQGPEFLTYFQNEAQLDKSGLPSDRFFAERPEGSVSTLKIQRTQQEDSAVYLCASSLGERVFSYNSPLHFGNGTRLTVT.

Regarding this clone: A read error may produce the germline difference seen at one junction end. This rearrangement joins TRBV7-7 to TRBJ1-4; 7 nucleotides match TRBD1. CDR3 length: 15 amino acids. CDR1 SSHAT and CDR2 FNYEAQ come from the germline V gene (reference sequence). CDR3 coding DNA: TGTGCTAGCAGCCCTGCCGCCGGGACAGTCGAAAAACTGTTTTTT. Protein: CASSPAAGTVEKLFF.

This chain links TRBV3-1 (or the pseudogene TRBV3-2) with TRBJ2-2; D is undetermined. Trimming removed 3 bases at V and 1 base at J, with 9 bases between. The CDR3 totals 15 residues. Germline CDR1 reads LGHDT; CDR2 reads YNNKEL (reference sequence). The CDR3 coding sequence is TGTGCCAGCAGCCAGCGCGTGTGGAACACCGGGGAGCTGTTTTTT. This encodes CASSQRVWNTGELFF.

The chain combines TRBV3-1 (or the pseudogene TRBV3-2) with TRBJ1-5, with D unclear. Trimming pared 0 bases from V and 6 bases from J, leaving 33 bases between. The CDR3 consists of 22 residues. Germline V gives CDR1 LGHDT, CDR2 YNNKEL (reference sequence). The CDR3 reads CASSQDCPPHHPDIGVSQPQHF. The CDR3 region has the DNA TGTGCCAGCAGCCAAGATTGTCCCCCCCACCACCCCGACATCGGCGTTTCTCAGCCCCAGCATTTT.

This chain links TRBV5-1 with TRBJ1-1; no definite D call. The V gene's germline CDR1 is SGHRS and CDR2 YFSETQ. This CDR3 is built from 14 residues. V dropped 0 bases and J dropped 1 base, with 7 bases sitting between them. CDR3 DNA: TGCGCCAGCAGCTTGGATGCGGGGAACACTGAAGCTTTCTTT. Its protein product is CASSLDAGNTEAFF.

This clone was found once. The gene calls are TRBV7-2 and TRBJ1-2; D might be TRBD1 (6 bases). Per the germline V gene, CDR1 is SGHTA and CDR2 is FQGNSA. This CDR3 has 13 amino acids. V shed 4 bases and J shed 6 bases, with 12 bases lying between them. DNA of the CDR3: TGTGCCAGCAGCTCACGACAGGTCCATGGCTACACCTTC. Its protein product is CASSSRQVHGYTF.

The rearrangement joins TRBV11-2 to TRBJ2-3; TRBD2 aligns across 7 bases. From germline, CDR1 is SGHAT and CDR2 FQNNGV. The J segment lost 2 bases and the V segment lost 1 base, leaving 3 bases of the junction unmatched. The CDR3 has 15 amino acids. The DNA for the CDR3 is TGTGCCAGCAGCTTAGGCGCGGGGGTCACAGATACGCAGTATTTT. Protein product: CASSLGAGVTDTQYF.